There are many counts of the clone carrying this T cell receptor (beta chain). Its target is not known. CDR1 and CDR2 (germline): LNHDA, SQIVND (reference sequence). CDR3 length: 13 amino acids. Trimming removed 6 bases from V and 5 bases from J; junction bases left unmatched: 6. The data were obtained in a study of CD8+CD57+ T cells in acquired aplastic anemia. Overall study context: About 3 ug was the average amount of DNA from sorted CD4+ and CD8+ cells. Findings of the study overall: Patients shared around 31 CD8+ CDR3 sequences with controls.

Genomic DNA was employed as the template in profiling TCR beta VDJ and CDR3. One entry per CDR3 protein results from TCRdb running MiXCR on the reads. The table includes approximately 170,000 distinct CDR3 sequences, less than 50% detected once. In patients chosen for sequencing, flow cytometry had shown CD8+CD57+ cell expansion. Severe acquired aplastic anemia was the diagnosis recorded for all patients. V and J are TRBV19 and TRBJ1-1; 7 bases align to TRBD1. This TCR derives from a human donor with aplastic anemia. The material sequenced was sorted CD4+, CD8+, or CD8+CD57+ T cells (not recorded which) from PBMCs. The CDR3 DNA reads TGTGCCAGTAGGGGACAGTGGATAACTGAAGCTTTCTTT. Amino acids: CASRGQWITEAFF.